Below, 22 T cell receptor beta chains from the same sample are listed, as sequenced in a study of blood T cell repertoires in COVID-19. Some clones are missing from TCRdb's copy, which holds only in-frame ones; the method was immunoSEQ multiplex PCR. Altogether approximately 260,000 clones are present, nearly 90% being singletons, with the ten largest covering roughly 4.8%. The sample taken for sequencing was peripheral blood. The receptors come from a woman aged 40-49 years who had recovered from COVID-19.

The V call is TRBV7-3, the J call TRBJ2-3, with 9 bases identical to TRBD2. Germline values: CDR1 SGHTA, CDR2 FQGTGA. Trimming took 5 bases from V and 3 from J; bases not matched to a gene: 6. CDR3 length: 15 amino acids. The CDR3 sequence: CASSQAGGLTDTQYF. CDR3 coding DNA: TGTGCCAGCAGCCAAGCGGGGGGCTTAACAGATACGCAGTATTTT.

CDR3 residues: CASSYSGHGGYEQYF. The CDR3 region has the DNA TGTGCCAGCAGTTACTCGGGACATGGGGGCTACGAGCAGTACTTC. The J gene is TRBJ2-7, the V gene TRBV6-5, with D possibly matching TRBD1 (6 bases). The CDR3 sequence is 15 residues long. The germline CDR1 and CDR2 sequences are MNHEY and SVGAGI. The V end lost 0 bases, the J end lost 3 bases, and 12 bases lay between the germline ends.

The table lists this clone with a few counts. The CDR3 DNA is TGTGCCAGCAGCTTAAAAGCGCGACTAGCGGGAGTTCGAGAGACCCAGTACTTC. This codes for CASSLKARLAGVRETQYF. The chain carries TRBV7-9 and TRBJ2-5, with 12 positions matching TRBD2. Unmatched junction bases numbered 11, after V lost 2 bases and J lost 4 bases. This CDR3 is built from 18 residues. Germline lookup yields CDR1 SEHNR and CDR2 FQNEAQ (reference sequence).

This clone has just one count. The chain carries TRBV6-4 and TRBJ2-7; perhaps TRBD2 as D (6 bases). Trimming cost V 0 bases and J 7 bases, with 10 bases left between them. Germline V CDR1 and CDR2: MRHNA, SNTAGT. The CDR3 covers 13 residues. The CDR3 DNA follows: TGTGCCAGCAGTGACTCGAGGAGGGGTGAGCAGTACGTC. Amino acids: CASSDSRRGEQYV.

This chain connects TRBV7-3 to TRBJ1-1, with a weak D call TRBD1 (6 bases). From germline, CDR1 is SGHTA and CDR2 FQGTGA. Trimming removed 2 bases at V and 1 base at J, with 11 bases between. This CDR3 is built from 15 residues. Here the CDR3 reads CASSLSPGENTEAFF. In nucleotides, the CDR3 is TGTGCCAGCAGCTTATCTCCAGGGGAGAACACTGAAGCTTTCTTT.

The chain combines TRBV4-2 with TRBJ2-3; the D gene is possibly TRBD2 (5 bases). Deletions cut 1 base from V and 1 base from J, with 12 bases between. This CDR3 has 16 residues. Germline values: CDR1 LGHNA, CDR2 YNFKEQ. The CDR3 reads CASSQGRSEGTDTQYF. The CDR3 bases are TGTGCCAGCAGCCAAGGGCGGTCGGAGGGCACAGATACGCAGTATTTT.

The rearrangement joins TRBV6-5 to TRBJ1-2; D is undetermined. The CDR3 is 14 residues long. Per the germline V gene, CDR1 is MNHEY and CDR2 is SVGAGI. Trimming left V 0 bases short and J 3 bases short, with 8 bases between. CDR3 nucleotides: TGTGCCAGCAGTTACTCGGGCCAGGACTATGGCTACACCTTC. It codes for CASSYSGQDYGYTF.

This clone was found once. The rearrangement links TRBV3-1 (or the pseudogene TRBV3-2) to TRBJ2-7; maybe TRBD2 (7 bases). Trimming pared 0 bases from V and 9 bases from J, leaving 12 bases between. CDR1 is LGHDT, CDR2 YNNKEL, per germline (reference sequence). The CDR3 has 13 amino acids. Here the CDR3 reads CASSQDRGARQYF. The CDR3 DNA reads TGTGCCAGCAGCCAAGATCGGGGGGCGCGGCAGTACTTC.

The chain employs TRBV18 and TRBJ2-7, with 9 bases lining up with TRBD1. The CDR3 spans 13 residues. CDR1 and CDR2 from the germline V gene are KGHSH and LQKENI. Losses at the gene ends were 6 bases for V and 6 bases for J; bases not matched to a gene: 6. CDR3 loop: CASSGTGSGEQYV. The CDR3, as DNA: TGTGCCAGCTCGGGGACAGGGAGCGGCGAGCAGTACGTC.

In this sample, this clone turned up once. The rearrangement uses TRBV19 and TRBJ2-2, with a tentative D call TRBD2 (6 bases). Trimming left V 7 bases short and J 3 bases short, with 18 bases between. Germline V gene data show CDR1 as LNHDA and CDR2 as SQIVND (reference sequence). This CDR3 is 16 amino acids long. The CDR3 DNA is TGTGCCAGTACTCCCCCGGGACTTCAGGACACCGGGGAGCTGTTTTTT. This codes for CASTPPGLQDTGELFF.

DNA for the CDR3: TGTGCCTGGTACCGTGGACAGAACACTGAAGCTTTCTTT. It encodes CAWYRGQNTEAFF. The chain has TRBV30 and TRBJ1-1, with D possibly matching TRBD1 (5 bases). CDR1 is GTSNPN, CDR2 SVGIG, per germline (reference sequence). V was pared by 5 bases and J by 1 base, with 11 bases between. The CDR3 has 13 amino acids.

The rearrangement uses TRBV30 and TRBJ2-1; D remains unclear. The CDR3 contains 11 residues. V lost 0 bases and J 6 bases, leaving 3 bases between the germline ends. Germline lookup yields CDR1 GTSNPN and CDR2 SVGIG (reference sequence). CDR3 amino acids: CAWSVANEQFF. The CDR3 DNA reads TGTGCCTGGAGTGTAGCCAATGAGCAGTTCTTC.

This rearrangement joins TRBV6-9 to TRBJ2-1; 10 nucleotides align to TRBD1. CDR1 MNHGY and CDR2 SVAAGI come from the germline V gene. CDR3 length equals 15 residues. The J segment lost 6 bases and the V segment lost 3 bases, leaving 5 bases of the junction unmatched. CDR3 sequence reads: CASSYGQGDPNEQFF. The CDR3 DNA reads TGTGCCAGCAGTTACGGACAGGGGGACCCCAATGAGCAGTTCTTC.

The gene calls are TRBV6-1 and TRBJ2-7; 7 positions match TRBD1. J gave up 5 bases and V 1 base, and 5 bases lay outside the gene matches. This CDR3 region has 14 residues. In germline, CDR1 is MNHNS, CDR2 SASEGT. CDR3 sequence: CASSEGTGYDEQYV. The CDR3 nucleotides are TGTGCCAGCAGTGAAGGGACAGGTTATGACGAGCAGTACGTC.

A few counts support this clone. The rearrangement uses TRBV3-1 (or the pseudogene TRBV3-2) and TRBJ2-3; 8 bases map to TRBD2. V dropped 1 base and J dropped 10; count of bases not matched to a gene: 10. Germline V gives CDR1 LGHDT, CDR2 YNNKEL (reference sequence). The length of the CDR3 is 15 residues. CDR3 coding DNA: TGTGCCAGCAGCCAAGGGGGACTAGGGGGTCGGGCGCAGTATTTT. Protein product: CASSQGGLGGRAQYF.

This clone was counted a few times. The chain links TRBV6-1 to TRBJ1-1, with unresolved D. Trimming left V 1 base short and J 7 bases short, with 10 bases between. The CDR3 has 13 residues. The germline gives CDR1 MNHNS, CDR2 SASEGT. This CDR3 is CASSEVRGIEAFF. Written as DNA, the CDR3 is TGTGCCAGCAGTGAAGTACGGGGAATTGAAGCTTTCTTT.

This sequence joins TRBV18 and TRBJ2-5; D not certain. The CDR3 loop spans 14 amino acids. The V gene's germline CDR1 is KGHSH and CDR2 LQKENI. Trimming stripped 1 base from V and 2 bases from J, with 8 bases between. The DNA for the CDR3 is TGTGCCAGCTCACCACGGGTCGGGCAAGAGACCCAGTACTTC. Protein sequence: CASSPRVGQETQYF.

The chain uses TRBV19 and TRBJ2-7; a possible D gene is TRBD2 (6 bases). Deletions cut 5 bases from V and 1 base from J, with 12 bases between. Germline-derived CDR1 and CDR2 are LNHDA and SQIVND (reference sequence). The CDR3 covers 14 residues. CDR3 residues: CASSPSGWSYEQYF. The CDR3 bases are TGTGCCAGTAGTCCCAGCGGGTGGTCCTACGAGCAGTACTTC.

The J gene is TRBJ2-5, the V gene TRBV13; TRBD1 is a possible D gene (6 bases). Looked up from germline, CDR1 is PRHDT and CDR2 is FYEKMQ (reference sequence). V lost 5 bases and J lost 0, with 16 bases in between. The CDR3 is made up of 16 amino acids. The CDR3 nucleotides read TGTGCCAGCAGCCATCGCAGGGGCCAGTACCAAGAGACCCAGTACTTC. This encodes CASSHRRGQYQETQYF.

The CDR3 bases are TGTGCCAGCAGCACCAGACAGGGGCCAGATACGCAGTATTTT. This codes for CASSTRQGPDTQYF. The chain carries TRBV9 and TRBJ2-3; TRBD1 agrees at 8 bases. The germline CDR1 and CDR2 sequences are SGDLS and YYNGEE. This CDR3 spans 14 amino acids. J lost 4 bases, V lost 4 bases, and 5 bases had no gene match.

CDR3 bases: TGTGCCAGCAGTCGACTAGCGGGGACGAACACCGGGGAGCTGTTTTTT. Its protein is CASSRLAGTNTGELFF. The chain combines TRBV27 with TRBJ2-2, with 11 positions matching TRBD2. The CDR3 is 16 residues long. The V segment lost 5 bases and the J segment 0 bases; nucleotides outside the gene matches: 2. Germline assignment: CDR1 MNHEY and CDR2 SMNVEV (reference sequence).

This clone appeared a single time. The gene calls are TRBV14 and TRBJ1-3, with D unresolved. Germline values: CDR1 SGHDN, CDR2 FVKESK. The CDR3 length is 12 residues. Trimming stripped 4 bases from V and 1 base from J, with 2 bases between. CDR3 region: CASSPSGNTIYF. In DNA, the CDR3 is TGTGCCAGCAGCCCTTCTGGAAACACCATATATTTT.